This T cell receptor (beta chain) appears in the sequencing data of a study of Ad26.COV2.S vaccination and SARS-CoV-2 variants. Treatment specified: some 19 received Ad26.COV2.S at low or high dose, single or two shots; about five received placebo; per-sample allocation not given. Material that was analyzed had been drawn on day 63 after the first vaccine or placebo injection. An Ad26 vector carrying the Wuhan-strain SARS-CoV-2 spike served as the vaccine. V was clipped by 4 bases and J by 3 bases; unmatched bases: 6. Per germline, CDR1 SGHDT and CDR2 YYEEEE. This CDR3 has 14 amino acids. Only in-frame clones appear in the TCRdb table, and some are missing; sequencing was by immunoSEQ multiplex PCR. The data contain about 350,000 clones, 88% of them seen just once; the ten biggest clones take up 6.4%.

This chain joins TRBV5-6 and TRBJ1-2; the match to TRBD1 covers 7 bases. The input for sequencing was peripheral blood, taken in a trial of Ad26.COV2.S vaccine versus placebo. The source is a person between 18 and 65 years old who received the Ad26.COV2.S COVID-19 vaccine or a placebo. CDR3 protein: CASSQLTGDYGYTF. As DNA, the CDR3 is TGTGCCAGCAGCCAACTAACAGGGGACTATGGCTACACCTTC.